The text below deals with one T cell receptor beta chain. Its antigen is not known. The V and J ends lost 3 bases and 3 bases respectively, with 6 bases between them. The CDR3 consists of 13 residues. CDR1 and CDR2 from the germline V gene are SQVTM and ANQGSEA. This entry is derived from a study of cytotoxic CD8 clonotypes in ibrutinib-treated CLL. Study-level background: Partial responses numbered roughly 25 and complete responses 2; after a median around 63 months, about 14 stayed remitted and around 12 progressed.

The data were produced by immunoSEQ multiplex PCR, yet TCRdb's version contains in-frame clones alone and is incomplete. Counted here are around 310,000 clones, 80% occurring once; the ten biggest clones make up 6.7%. Study-level points and caveats: Stable or contracted on treatment, public clonotypes were also uncommon. Clonality increased with ibrutinib response but returned toward baseline at progression.

The TCR sequence derives from a human donor with chronic lymphocytic leukemia. The sequences come from PBMCs, collected before ibrutinib treatment. The chain employs TRBV29-1 and TRBJ2-6; D not resolved. The CDR3, as DNA: TGCAGCGTTGAGTTAGGTGGGGCCAACGTCCTGACTTTC. This gives the protein CSVELGGANVLTF.